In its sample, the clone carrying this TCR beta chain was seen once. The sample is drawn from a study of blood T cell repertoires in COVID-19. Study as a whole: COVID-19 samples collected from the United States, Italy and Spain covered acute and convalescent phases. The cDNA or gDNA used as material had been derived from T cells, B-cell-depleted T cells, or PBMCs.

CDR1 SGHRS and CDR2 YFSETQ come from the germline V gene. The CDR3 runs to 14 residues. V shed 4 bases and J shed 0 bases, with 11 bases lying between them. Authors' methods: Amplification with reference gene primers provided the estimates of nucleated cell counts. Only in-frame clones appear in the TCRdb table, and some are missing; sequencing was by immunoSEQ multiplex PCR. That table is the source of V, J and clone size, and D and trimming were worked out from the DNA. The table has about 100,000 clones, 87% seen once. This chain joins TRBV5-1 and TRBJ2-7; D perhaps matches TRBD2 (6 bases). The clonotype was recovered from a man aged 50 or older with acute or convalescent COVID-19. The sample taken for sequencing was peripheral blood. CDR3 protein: CASSPLGSSYEQYF. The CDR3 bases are TGCGCCAGCAGCCCCCTCGGGAGCTCCTACGAGCAGTACTTC.